This T cell receptor (beta chain) was sequenced for a study of regulatory T cells in long-lasting Graves disease (dated by TCRdb to about 2021). Concerning the study at large: Newly diagnosed Graves' disease patients had taken antithyroid drugs for less than 3 months. Patients with persistent Graves' disease were compared with patients with newly diagnosed Graves' disease using TCR sequencing and RNA sequencing of peripheral blood. The study was conducted in China and was registered as a clinical trial. A total of about 33 samples underwent TCR sequencing: about 13 from persistent and around 20 from newly diagnosed Graves' disease patients. Overall study results and their limits: The study examined only peripheral blood because the primary lesion, thyroid tissue, could not be accessed. As a limitation, the authors acknowledged that the small sample size may reduce accuracy. TRBV28, TRBJ1-2 and TRBJ2-5 were preferentially used in persistent disease, while TRBV20-1 and TRBJ2-1 were favored in newly diagnosed disease. Only the TCR beta chain was sequenced and analyzed. Patients with persistent disease shared more public clonotypes (about 2,500) than newly diagnosed patients did (more than 900). Compared with newly diagnosed patients, patients with persistent Graves' disease had lower TCR Shannon entropy and fewer highly expanded clones, which suggests clonal expansion.

Reading from cysteine to phenylalanine, the CDR3 counts 11 amino acids. Only the CDR3 portion is preserved as DNA: 33 bases, with reading frame beginning at the first base. The V end loses 7 bases and the J end loses 9 bases, and a stretch of 9 bases separates them. Regarding this clonotype: It has no known antigen specificity. No much larger clone is present one base from it, and per-base qualities are unavailable.

Library prep was done by multiplex PCR. Sequencing was carried out with an Illumina HiSeq 4000. TCR beta libraries were built with iRepertoire HTBI primers and Arm-PCR amplification of CDR3 regions. PCR products were gel purified before sequencing. Per the original workflow: Across samples, about 63 TRBV and 13 to 15 TRBJ segments were identified and used for gene usage analysis of CDR3 amino acid clonotypes. Filtered high-quality paired reads were merged into contigs using COPE and FqMerger. Contigs were aligned with BLAST to IMGT TRBV, TRBD and TRBJ reference genes, and CDR3 was defined per IMGT. Clonotypes above 0.1% frequency were classified as highly expanded clones. Shannon entropy served as the measure of repertoire diversity, while the Gini coefficient captured V-J evenness. Public clonotypes were defined as clonotypes shared by more than one individual. The raw public data were reprocessed by TCRdb itself: fastp quality trimming at Q25, MiXCR clonotype calling, in-frame beta chains only. Every entry covers one CDR3 protein and lists the most common genes and DNA from its rows. TCRdb's processing, not the authors', yielded these V and J calls. The sample records some 500,000 distinct CDR3 sequences, about 15% of which are singletons. The ten most abundant clones make up around a quarter of the sample.

The time point label, read with the paper, signifies: newly diagnosed GD, antithyroid drugs for less than 3 months. For both TCR sequencing and RNA sequencing, RNA was extracted from PBMCs in TRIzol. Graves' disease was diagnosed according to American Thyroid Association guidelines. Recruitment of patients was carried out at an endocrinology department in Xi'an, China. Each patient gave approximately 9.7 milliliters of peripheral blood, collected in an EDTA anticoagulant tube. PBMCs were isolated by Ficoll Paque Plus density gradient separation without further T cell sorting. RNA quality was checked with an Agilent 2100 Bioanalyzer and agarose gel, and concentration with a NanoDrop 2000. These data were likewise used in another study, on T cells in Graves' hyperthyroidism and ophthalmopathy. Taken from the second paper: Graves' hyperthyroidism was defined as stable when no progression to ophthalmopathy occurred over 18 months of follow-up. Hyperthyroidism patients were aged 18 to 65 years and newly diagnosed, with disease duration of less than 2 months. Exclusion was applied to patients with uncontrolled infections, other autoimmune diseases, pregnancy or lactation. Diagnoses were established on the basis of clinical symptoms, serum thyroxine and TRAb, thyroid ultrasound, and orbital computed tomography. The first round of RT-PCR for the TCR CDR3 was performed with the HTBI primer set and the Qiagen OneStep RT-PCR kit. Most expanded thyroid clonotypes (frequency above 0.001) were also detected in blood, suggesting blood repertoires may reflect thyroid immune responses. A 13 V-J signature model separated ophthalmopathy from stable hyperthyroidism, with 87.88% sensitivity and about 81% specificity in cross-validation and 80%/75% in testing. In validation, the model predicted progression to ophthalmopathy with roughly 66% sensitivity and approximately 72% specificity, a median of roughly seven months before onset. To identify distinguishing TCR V-J signatures, a discovery cohort of about 95 patients was used, comprising 43 with Graves' ophthalmopathy and 55 to 65 with stable Graves' hyperthyroidism. Whether ophthalmopathy could be predicted prospectively was tested in an independent validation cohort made up of roughly 20 hyperthyroidism patients plus 17 patients who later progressed to ophthalmopathy. For training and testing, the 100 or so patients in the discovery cohort were randomly divided in a 7:3 ratio. The study also compared thyroid tissue and blood T-cell repertoires from roughly six Graves' hyperthyroidism patients. Once sampling was done, hyperthyroidism patients were given methimazole at a starting dose of 30 mg daily, whereas ophthalmopathy patients were given high-dose intravenous methylprednisolone. A second multiplex PCR round built the libraries, followed by size selection and purification. Sequencing of the libraries was done on an Illumina HiSeq2000 using paired-end 100 bp reads. SOAPnuke was used to process the raw data, with reads discarded if the reads contained adapters or uncalled bases, had a mean Phred below 15, or lacked an exact constant-primer or identifier match. COPE v1.2.5 was used to merge the high-quality paired reads, and each unique nucleotide sequence was defined as a clonotype. Clonotypes were aligned to IMGT TRBV, TRBD and TRBJ reference segments using MiTCR v1.1. The analysis was restricted to V-J combinations with a frequency above 0.0001, which together covered approximately 99% of the repertoires. The TCS score was defined as F50 (clonal expansion) divided by E x V (chaos), with BLOSUM62-based TCRdist calculated between CDR3 peptides within each V-J. Welch's t-statistics and random forest reduced 500 to 650 V-J features to 10 to 15, which were used in a naive Bayes classifier (R e1071). No statistical method was used to set the sample size in advance, and investigators knew the group allocation. The paper describes TCR Vbeta CDR3 sequencing of around 130 peripheral blood samples, made up of under 50 ophthalmopathy patients, 70 to 75 hyperthyroidism patients and roughly 17 progressor patients.

The rearranged chain carries TRBV12-3 or TRBV12-4 and TRBJ2-2; the D gene assignment is ambiguous. The source is a middle-aged woman with Graves disease. Donor details come from another sample of the same person, matched by shared clones. The sample in question was peripheral blood mononuclear cells (PBMCs), obtained at new diagnosis, from a patient treated with antithyroid drugs. The CDR3 protein sequence reads: CASTSPRELFF. The nucleotides read TGTGCCAGCACCTCACCCCGGGAGCTGTTTTTT.